The 14 T cell receptor beta chains below were found in one sample sequenced in a study of T cells in Graves' hyperthyroidism and ophthalmopathy. The investigators amplified TCR beta CDR3 regions from RNA transcripts. In the first-round RT-PCR of the TCR CDR3, the HTBI primer set was used. MiXCR, run by TCRdb on the multiplex PCR reads, gives a single entry per CDR3 protein. The sample has about 260,000 distinct CDR3 sequences; around 15% are singletons. Sequenced material: blood. Source of these receptors: a woman in her late teens or twenties with Graves' ophthalmopathy.

This clonotype has a count of ten or more. The chain joins TRBV27 to TRBJ1-1, with D uncertain. CDR1 MNHEY and CDR2 SMNVEV come from the germline V gene (reference sequence). V dropped 8 bases and J dropped 0 bases, with 10 bases sitting between them. There are 13 residues in the CDR3. CDR3 in DNA: TGTGCCAGCCGGACGGCTCTGAACACTGAAGCTTTCTTT. This codes for CASRTALNTEAFF.

This clonotype was seen ten or more times. The V gene is TRBV5-1, the J gene TRBJ2-2, with D tentatively TRBD1 (6 bases). Looked up from germline, CDR1 is SGHRS and CDR2 is YFSETQ. The CDR3 is 18 amino acids. Trimming cost V 2 bases and J 6 bases, with 23 bases left between them. CDR3 sequence: CASSLSPQSGTGPGELFF. The CDR3 nucleotides are TGCGCCAGCAGCTTAAGTCCTCAAAGCGGTACAGGGCCCGGGGAGCTGTTTTTT.

The V call is TRBV2, the J call TRBJ2-1; D may be TRBD1 (6 bases). Trimming left V 7 bases short and J 4 bases short, with 14 bases between. The CDR3 covers 14 residues. Germline assignment: CDR1 SNHLY and CDR2 FYNNEI. The CDR3 loop reads CASNIDRQYNEQFF. The CDR3 coding sequence is TGTGCCAGCAATATCGACAGGCAGTACAATGAGCAGTTCTTC.

The chain combines TRBV12-3 or TRBV12-4 with TRBJ1-2, with D possibly being TRBD1 (5 bases). Trimming cost V 5 bases and J 5 bases, with 12 bases left between them. The CDR3 length is 13 residues. The CDR3 reads CASSTPGGYGYTF. CDR3 in DNA: TGTGCCAGCAGTACCCCGGGGGGATATGGCTACACCTTC.

Remarks on this clonotype: A much larger clone differs from this one at a single base, so this may be a read error. This chain connects TRBV7-8 to TRBJ1-6; no firm D call. Germline-derived CDR1 and CDR2 are SGHVS and FQNEAQ. There are 16 residues in the CDR3. V lost 5 bases, J lost 0 bases, and 11 bases lay in between. DNA for the CDR3: TGTGCCAGCAGCCTCCCGACGACCTCCTATAATTCACCCCTCCACTTT. Protein: CASSLPTTSYNSPLHF.

This clonotype was recorded at least ten times. J is TRBJ2-1 and V is TRBV2; D perhaps matches TRBD2 (6 bases). V was cut by 9 bases and J by 4 bases, with 16 bases left in between. The germline gives CDR1 SNHLY, CDR2 FYNNEI. This CDR3 has 14 amino acids. CDR3 nucleotides: TGTGCCAGGACTAGGACTTCCTTTTACAATGAGCAGTTCTTC. Its protein is CARTRTSFYNEQFF.

Many counts were recorded for this clonotype. The chain carries TRBV20-1 and TRBJ2-7; 9 nucleotides line up with TRBD1. CDR3 length equals 16 residues. With 4 bases clipped from V and 3 bases from J, the junction kept 13 bases outside the gene matches. Germline loops: CDR1 DFQATT, CDR2 SNEGSKA (reference sequence). In DNA, the CDR3 is TGCAGTGCTATTCATCCCCGGACAGGGGTGTACTACGAGCAGTACTTC. Encoded protein: CSAIHPRTGVYYEQYF.

This clonotype has at least ten counts. This chain links TRBV2 with TRBJ2-2; D may match TRBD1 or TRBD2 (6 bases each). The V gene's germline CDR1 is SNHLY and CDR2 FYNNEI. Trimming shortened V by 4 bases and J by 6 bases, and 12 bases separated the two germline ends. The length of the CDR3 is 14 residues. The CDR3 DNA sequence: TGTGCCAGCAGTGTTTGGGGGGCGTCCGGGGAGCTGTTTTTT. Its protein is CASSVWGASGELFF.

This clonotype was recorded many times. This chain uses TRBV19 with TRBJ1-2; the D is unclear. CDR3 length: 13 residues. Trimming removed 5 bases at V and 3 bases at J, with 10 bases between. Germline V gives CDR1 LNHDA, CDR2 SQIVND (reference sequence). This chain's CDR3 is CASSPMGHYGYTF. In DNA form, the CDR3 reads TGTGCCAGTAGTCCGATGGGCCACTATGGCTACACCTTC.

In its sample, this clonotype was seen many times. For the CDR3, the DNA is TGCAGTGCTAGAAACCAAGGCAGGGGGCATGTCGAGCAGTACTTC. It yields the protein CSARNQGRGHVEQYF. The chain combines TRBV20-1 with TRBJ2-7, with TRBD1 identical over 8 bases. V shed 2 bases, J shed 6 bases, and the junction held 12 bases outside the gene matches. This CDR3 has 15 amino acids. CDR1 is DFQATT, CDR2 SNEGSKA, per germline (reference sequence).

This clonotype showed up many times. This chain joins TRBV4-1 and TRBJ2-3; D is possibly TRBD2 (6 bases). The CDR3 runs 16 residues. Germline CDR1 reads MGHRA; CDR2 reads YSYEKL. The ends were cut back, 2 bases at V and 2 bases at J, with 14 bases in the middle. The CDR3 coding sequence is TGCGCCAGCAGCCAAAAAATAGCGGCGCACACAGATACGCAGTATTTT. It encodes CASSQKIAAHTDTQYF.

The chain recombines TRBV9 with TRBJ2-3; a weak D match, TRBD1 (6 bases). The germline V gene has CDR1 SGDLS and CDR2 YYNGEE. V was clipped by 0 bases and J by 3 bases, with 14 bases between them. CDR3 length: 16 residues. This CDR3 reads CASSVAHKGGTDTQYF. The CDR3 DNA reads TGTGCCAGCAGCGTAGCCCACAAAGGGGGAACAGATACGCAGTATTTT.

This clonotype was counted at least ten times. The rearrangement joins TRBV6-1 to TRBJ1-1; 7 bases map to TRBD1. CDR1 is MNHNS, CDR2 SASEGT, per germline. The CDR3 totals 14 residues. V was pared by 9 bases and J by 0 bases, with 7 bases of the junction left unmatched. CDR3 DNA: TGTGCCAGTTACCCGGGACAGATGAACACTGAAGCTTTCTTT. It codes for CASYPGQMNTEAFF.

This clonotype was observed many times. The chain links TRBV2 to TRBJ2-1; D gene uncertain. Germline-derived CDR1 and CDR2 are SNHLY and FYNNEI. Trimming stripped 9 bases from V and 4 bases from J, with 7 bases between. There are 11 residues in the CDR3. CDR3 bases: TGTGCCAGTACCGATTACAATGAGCAGTTCTTC. It specifies CASTDYNEQFF.